Shown below are 19 T cell receptor beta chains from a single sample sequenced in a study of monozygotic twins with inflammatory bowel disease. Reanalyzing the 5' RACE reads, TCRdb keeps one entry per CDR3 protein, without DNA. The listing records approximately 400,000 distinct CDR3 sequences. Material for sequencing was blood. These receptors came from a human donor with ulcerative colitis or Crohn's disease, or a healthy co-twin of an affected twin (not recorded which).

J is TRBJ1-1 and V is TRBV6-5; the TRBD1 assignment by TCRdb is unverifiable without DNA. The length of the CDR3 is 13 residues. The V gene's germline CDR1 is MNHEY and CDR2 SVGAGI. The CDR3 region is CASSSGQFAEAFF.

This chain links TRBV10-3 with TRBJ2-3. The CDR3 covers 15 residues. Germline V gives CDR1 ENHRY, CDR2 SYGVKD. The chain's CDR3 is CAISESLGLANTQYF.

The CDR3 protein is CASSSTGTLYEQYF. The chain couples TRBV7-2 to TRBJ2-7; TCRdb reports TRBD1, a call that lacks DNA to check it against. The CDR3 sequence is 14 residues long. CDR1 SGHTA and CDR2 FQGNSA come from the germline V gene.

The rearrangement uses TRBV9 and TRBJ2-3; TCRdb selects TRBD2, and the lack of DNA leaves this call unchecked. Germline assignment: CDR1 SGDLS and CDR2 YYNGEE. The CDR3 length is 15 residues. CDR3 amino acids: CASSVGDYHTDTQYF.

The gene calls are TRBV7-9 and TRBJ2-7; without DNA, the TCRdb call of TRBD2 cannot be checked. CDR3 length: 13 residues. Germline CDR1 and CDR2: SEHNR and FQNEAQ (reference sequence). CDR3 amino acids: CASSSGTRSEQYF. Based on the CDR3 plus reference TRBV7-9 and TRBJ2-7, the full variable domain is DTGVSQNPRHKITKRGQNVTFRCDPISEHNRLYWYRQTLGQGPEFLTYFQNEAQLEKSRLLSDRFSAERPKGSFSTLEIQRTEQGDSAMYLCASSSGTRSEQYFGPGTRLTVT.

V is TRBV27 and J is TRBJ2-1; absent DNA, TCRdb's TRBD1 call cannot be checked. The CDR3 runs to 11 residues. Germline CDR1 reads MNHEY; CDR2 reads SMNVEV (reference sequence). CDR3 sequence reads: CASSYGGEQFF.

The chain joins TRBV6-5 to TRBJ2-7. The germline CDR1 and CDR2 sequences are MNHEY and SVGAGI. This CDR3 is 15 amino acids long. The CDR3 sequence is CASSYTGQGLYEQYF.

CDR3 region: CASSSERETQYF. The chain uses TRBV5-4 and TRBJ2-5; the D call of TRBD2 rests on TCRdb alone, since no DNA is present to check it. The V gene's germline CDR1 is SGHNT and CDR2 YYREEE (reference sequence). The CDR3 loop spans 12 amino acids. Drawing the rest from reference TRBV5-4 and TRBJ2-5, the complete variable domain is ETGVTQSPTHLIKTRGQQVTLRCSSQSGHNTVSWYQQALGQGPQFIFQYYREEENGRGNFPPRFSGLQFPNYSSELNVNALELDDSALYLCASSSERETQYFGPGTRLLVL.

The chain combines TRBV24-1 with TRBJ2-3; TCRdb lists TRBD2, though no DNA is available to test this call. CDR1 is KGHDR, CDR2 SFDVKD, per germline. CDR3 size: 17 residues. The CDR3 region is CATSDLASGSSTDTQYF.

The chain has TRBV30 and TRBJ2-7; TCRdb designates TRBD1, a call that cannot be tested without DNA. This CDR3 spans 13 amino acids. Germline-derived CDR1 and CDR2 are GTSNPN and SVGIG (reference sequence). The chain's CDR3 is CAWSRGVRYEQYF.

The rearrangement uses TRBV7-2 and TRBJ2-2. Germline V gene sequence: CDR1 SGHTA, CDR2 FQGNSA. The CDR3 extends over 15 amino acids. The CDR3 protein is CASSLFSANTGELFF.

CDR3: CASSTVPVSNEQFF. The rearrangement uses TRBV5-1 and TRBJ2-1; as DNA is missing, the TRBD1 call by TCRdb cannot be tested. Germline values: CDR1 SGHRS, CDR2 YFSETQ. The CDR3 sequence is 14 residues long.

This rearrangement joins TRBV7-2 to TRBJ2-2; the TRBD2 assignment by TCRdb is unverifiable without DNA. The CDR3 length is 16 residues. Germline CDR1 and CDR2: SGHTA and FQGNSA. CDR3 sequence: CASRLTPDSNTGELFF.

The V and J genes are TRBV10-3 and TRBJ1-1; the TCRdb D gene call, TRBD1, has no DNA to confirm it. Germline values: CDR1 ENHRY, CDR2 SYGVKD. CDR3 length: 13 amino acids. The CDR3 loop is CAMGPKLNTEAFF.

The chain couples TRBV7-2 to TRBJ2-3; TCRdb returns TRBD1, unconfirmable since there is no DNA. The V gene's germline CDR1 is SGHTA and CDR2 FQGNSA. The CDR3 has 15 amino acids. The CDR3 loop reads CASSSSRGRVDTQYF.

The chain carries TRBV6-2 or TRBV6-3 and TRBJ2-1; TCRdb reports TRBD1, a call that lacks DNA to check it against. Germline CDR1 reads MNHEY; CDR2 reads SVGEGT. This CDR3 has 13 amino acids. CDR3 amino acids: CASRDDRGNEQFF.

The rearrangement uses TRBV3-1 and TRBJ2-7. Germline loops: CDR1 LGHDT, CDR2 YNNKEL (reference sequence). CDR3 length: 14 amino acids. This chain's CDR3 is CASSPQRGSYEQYF.

The chain recombines TRBV5-4 with TRBJ1-3. From germline, CDR1 is SGHNT and CDR2 YYREEE (reference sequence). The CDR3 is 15 residues long. The CDR3 spells CASSRTGGSGNTIYF.

V usage is TRBV11-2 and J usage is TRBJ2-1. The CDR3 length is 16 residues. Germline V CDR1 and CDR2: SGHAT, FQNNGV. This chain's CDR3 is CASSLVGGLAWNEQFF.